The T cell receptor (beta chain) described here comes from a study of T cell repertoires in cytomegalovirus infection. Background on the study: Signatures in public TCR beta sequences pointed to both CMV infection and matching HLA type.

In TCRdb, the reads were re-called with MiXCR into one record per CDR3 protein. The repertoire holds hundreds of thousands of distinct CDR3 sequences, with approximately 40% as singletons. The V end lost 2 bases, the J end lost 0 bases, and 13 bases lay between the germline ends. Germline values: CDR1 SGHTA, CDR2 FQGNSA. The CDR3 runs 17 residues. This clonotype was seen at least ten times. The specimen sequenced was PBMCs. The receptor was isolated from a human donor in good health (CMV status not recorded). Some clones in this sample may be carry-over from other donors' samples. J is TRBJ1-4 and V is TRBV7-2; TRBD1 is a possible D gene (6 bases). As DNA, the CDR3 is TGTGCCAGCAGCTTACAGGGGCGGTTTGCAACTAATGAAAAACTGTTTTTT. The encoded protein is CASSLQGRFATNEKLFF. The full variable domain, with the rest looked up from reference TRBV7-2 and TRBJ1-4, is GAGVSQSPSNKVTEKGKDVELRCDPISGHTALYWYRQSLGQGLEFLIYFQGNSAPDKSGLPSDRFSAERTGGSVSTLTIQRTQQEDSAVYLCASSLQGRFATNEKLFFGSGTQLSVL.